The source of this TCR beta chain is a study of cytomegalovirus exposure and HLA in healthy donors. Across the whole study: For the approximately 420 genotyped donors, 75% to 90% fell within the Caucasian-associated ancestry cluster.

Germline loops: CDR1 KGHSH, CDR2 LQKENI. The CDR3 extends over 15 amino acids. V lost 3 bases, J lost 2 bases, and 5 bases stayed unmatched. With 60 Vbeta and 13 Jbeta primers, the PCR was carried out. Repertoires were generated with immunoSEQ multiplex PCR, while TCRdb's copy carries only in-frame clones and drops some. The sample contains 150,000 to 200,000 clones, around 65% of which appear only once. The specimen was PBMCs. This chain joins TRBV18 and TRBJ2-7, with TRBD1 matching over 9 bases. This sequence was found in a woman between 40 and 50 years old in good health and CMV-seropositive. This chain's CDR3 is CASSPRTGEAYEQYF. The CDR3, as DNA: TGTGCCAGCTCACCGAGGACAGGGGAGGCCTACGAGCAGTACTTC.